The 5 T cell receptor beta chains below were found in one sample sequenced in a study of blood T cell repertoires in COVID-19. Only in-frame clones appear in the TCRdb table, and some are missing; sequencing was by immunoSEQ multiplex PCR. This sample has around 180,000 clones, with roughly 76% found just once. Sequenced material: peripheral blood. The receptors here all came from a woman older than 75 with COVID-19, enrolled during active disease.

The chain combines TRBV6-5 with TRBJ1-1; unclear D gene. Trimming stripped 3 bases from V and 3 bases from J, with 11 bases between. The V gene's germline CDR1 is MNHEY and CDR2 SVGAGI. CDR3 length equals 14 residues. The chain's CDR3 is CASSYGGPYTEAFF. Written as DNA, the CDR3 is TGTGCCAGCAGTTATGGAGGCCCGTACACTGAAGCTTTCTTT.

The chain is built from TRBV14 and TRBJ1-1; 9 nucleotides agree with TRBD1. V gave up 0 bases and J gave up 0 bases; unmatched junction bases: 8. Germline V gene data show CDR1 as SGHDN and CDR2 as FVKESK. The CDR3 contains 18 residues. CDR3 region: CASSQEGGQGGLNTEAFF. DNA for the CDR3: TGTGCCAGCAGCCAAGAGGGGGGACAGGGCGGGTTGAACACTGAAGCTTTCTTT.

This clone was observed a single time. Germline and junction disagree at one end, which may indicate a read error. The chain recombines TRBV11-2 with TRBJ2-7; the match to TRBD1 covers 8 bases. CDR3 length equals 15 residues. Germline CDR1 is SGHAT and CDR2 is FQNNGV. CDR3 amino acids: CASSIDRGGYYEQYF. The DNA of the CDR3 is TGTGCCAGCAGCATAGACAGGGGTGGCTACTACGAGCAGTACTTC. Based on the CDR3 plus reference TRBV11-2 and TRBJ2-7, the full variable domain is EAGVAQSPRYKIIEKRQSVAFWCNPISGHATLYWYQQILGQGPKLLIQFQNNGVVDDSQLPKDRFSAERLKGVDSTLKIQPAKLEDSAVYLCASSIDRGGYYEQYFGPGTRLTVT.

As DNA, the CDR3 is TGTGCCAGCAGCCCTCTCCGGGACAGGGGGCGGGATACGCAGTATTTT. This codes for CASSPLRDRGRDTQYF. The V call is TRBV3-1 (or the pseudogene TRBV3-2), the J call TRBJ2-3, with 12 nucleotides matching TRBD1. V was pared by 4 bases and J by 6 bases, with 8 bases of the junction left unmatched. The CDR3 loop spans 16 amino acids. Germline CDR1 and CDR2: LGHDT and YNNKEL (reference sequence).

The genes are TRBV9 and TRBJ2-2; D gene unclear. This CDR3 is 13 amino acids long. Germline CDR1 reads SGDLS; CDR2 reads YYNGEE. V gave up 2 bases and J gave up 4 bases, with 6 bases separating them. DNA for the CDR3: TGTGCCAGCAGCGTTTTCGTCACCGGGGAGCTGTTTTTT. Residues: CASSVFVTGELFF.